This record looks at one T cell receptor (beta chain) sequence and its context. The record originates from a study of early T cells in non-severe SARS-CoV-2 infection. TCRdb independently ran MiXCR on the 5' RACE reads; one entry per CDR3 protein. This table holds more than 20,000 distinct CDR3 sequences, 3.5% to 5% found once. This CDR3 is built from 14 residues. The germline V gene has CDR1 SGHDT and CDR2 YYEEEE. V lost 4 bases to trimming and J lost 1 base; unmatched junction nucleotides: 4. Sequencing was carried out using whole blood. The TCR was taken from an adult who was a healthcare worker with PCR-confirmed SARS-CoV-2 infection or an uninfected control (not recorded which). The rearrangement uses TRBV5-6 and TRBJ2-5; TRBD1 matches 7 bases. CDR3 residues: CASSRTGIQETQYF. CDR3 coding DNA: TGTGCCAGCAGCCGGACAGGCATCCAAGAGACCCAGTACTTC.